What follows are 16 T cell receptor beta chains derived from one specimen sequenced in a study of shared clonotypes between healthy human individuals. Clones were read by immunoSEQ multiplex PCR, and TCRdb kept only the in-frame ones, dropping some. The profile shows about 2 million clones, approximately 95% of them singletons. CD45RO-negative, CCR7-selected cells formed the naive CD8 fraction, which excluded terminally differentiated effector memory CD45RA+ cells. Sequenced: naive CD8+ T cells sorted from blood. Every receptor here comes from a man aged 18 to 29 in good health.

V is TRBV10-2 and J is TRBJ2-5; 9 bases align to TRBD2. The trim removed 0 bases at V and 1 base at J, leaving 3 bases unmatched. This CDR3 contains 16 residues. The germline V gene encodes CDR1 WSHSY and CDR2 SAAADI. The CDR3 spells CASSESPSGAQETQYF. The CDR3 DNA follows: TGCGCCAGCAGTGAGTCGCCTAGCGGGGCCCAAGAGACCCAGTACTTC.

CDR3 residues: CAWSTHYGTQETQYF. The CDR3 DNA sequence: TGTGCCTGGAGTACCCATTACGGTACCCAAGAGACCCAGTACTTC. The chain has TRBV30 and TRBJ2-5; D is ambiguous. Per the germline V gene, CDR1 is GTSNPN and CDR2 is SVGIG (reference sequence). Deletions cut 2 bases from V and 1 base from J, with 14 bases between. The CDR3 runs 15 residues.

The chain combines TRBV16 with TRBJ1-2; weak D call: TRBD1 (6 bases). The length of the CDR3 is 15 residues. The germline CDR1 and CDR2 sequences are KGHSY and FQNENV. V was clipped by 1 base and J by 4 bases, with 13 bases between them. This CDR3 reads CASSQLKGQVYGYTF. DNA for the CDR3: TGTGCCAGCAGCCAATTAAAGGGACAAGTCTATGGCTACACCTTC. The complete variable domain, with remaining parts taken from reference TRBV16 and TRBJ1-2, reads GEEVAQTPKHLVRGEGQKAKLYCAPIKGHSYVFWYQQVLKNEFKFLISFQNENVFDETGMPKERFSAKCLPNSPCSLEIQATKLEDSAVYFCASSQLKGQVYGYTFGSGTRLTVV.

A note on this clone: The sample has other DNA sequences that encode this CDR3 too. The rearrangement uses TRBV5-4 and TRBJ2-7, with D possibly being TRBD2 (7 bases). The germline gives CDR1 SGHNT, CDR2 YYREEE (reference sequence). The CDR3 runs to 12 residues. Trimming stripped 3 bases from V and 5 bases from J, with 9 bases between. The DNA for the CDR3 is TGTGCCAGCAGCTGGGGGGGCGACGAGCAGTACTTC. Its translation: CASSWGGDEQYF.

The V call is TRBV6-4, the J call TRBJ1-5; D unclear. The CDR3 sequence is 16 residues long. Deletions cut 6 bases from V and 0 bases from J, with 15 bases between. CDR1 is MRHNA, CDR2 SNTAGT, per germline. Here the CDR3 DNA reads TGTGCCAGCAGGGTACCGATTCGGGATAGCAATCAGCCCCAGCATTTT. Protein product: CASRVPIRDSNQPQHF.

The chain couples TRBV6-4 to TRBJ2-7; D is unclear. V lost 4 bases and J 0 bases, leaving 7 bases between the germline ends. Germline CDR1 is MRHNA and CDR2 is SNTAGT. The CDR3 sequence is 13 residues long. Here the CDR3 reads CASSVYHSYEQYF. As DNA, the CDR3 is TGTGCCAGCAGTGTATACCACTCCTACGAGCAGTACTTC.

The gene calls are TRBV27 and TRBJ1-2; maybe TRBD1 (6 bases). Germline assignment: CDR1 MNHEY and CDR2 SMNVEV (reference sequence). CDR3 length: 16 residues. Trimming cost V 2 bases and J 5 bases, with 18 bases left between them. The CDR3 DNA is TGTGCCAGCAGTTTAAATGCAGGGGAATCTGGGTATGGCTACACCTTC. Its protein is CASSLNAGESGYGYTF.

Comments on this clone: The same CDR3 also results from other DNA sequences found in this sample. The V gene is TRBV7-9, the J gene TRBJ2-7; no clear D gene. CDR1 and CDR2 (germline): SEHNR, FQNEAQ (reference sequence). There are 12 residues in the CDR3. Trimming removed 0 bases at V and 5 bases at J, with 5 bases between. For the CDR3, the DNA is TGTGCCAGCAGCTTAGCCGTCGACGAGCAGTACTTC. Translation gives CASSLAVDEQYF.

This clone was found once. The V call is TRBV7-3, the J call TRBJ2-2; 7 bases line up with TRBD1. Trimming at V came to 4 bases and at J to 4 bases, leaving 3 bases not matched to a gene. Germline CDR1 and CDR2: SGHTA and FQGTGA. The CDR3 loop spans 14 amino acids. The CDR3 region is CASSSTGSTGELFF. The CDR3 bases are TGTGCCAGCAGCTCGACAGGGAGCACCGGGGAGCTGTTTTTT.

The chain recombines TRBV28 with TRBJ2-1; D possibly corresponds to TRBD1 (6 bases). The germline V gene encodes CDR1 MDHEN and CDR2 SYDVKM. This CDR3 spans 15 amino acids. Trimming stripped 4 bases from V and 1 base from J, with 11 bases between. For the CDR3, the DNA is TGTGCCAGCAGTTACGATCAGGGGTCCTACAATGAGCAGTTCTTC. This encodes CASSYDQGSYNEQFF. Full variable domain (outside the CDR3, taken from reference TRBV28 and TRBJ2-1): DVKVTQSSRYLVKRTGEKVFLECVQDMDHENMFWYRQDPGLGLRLIYFSYDVKMKEKGDIPEGYSVSREKKERFSLILESASTNQTSMYLCASSYDQGSYNEQFFGPGTRLTVL.

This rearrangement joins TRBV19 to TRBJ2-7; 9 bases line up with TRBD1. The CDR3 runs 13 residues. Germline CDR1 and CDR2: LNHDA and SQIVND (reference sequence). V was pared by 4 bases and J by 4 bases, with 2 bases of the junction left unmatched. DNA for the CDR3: TGTGCCAGTAGTAAGGGACAGGGTTACGAGCAGTACTTC. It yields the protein CASSKGQGYEQYF.

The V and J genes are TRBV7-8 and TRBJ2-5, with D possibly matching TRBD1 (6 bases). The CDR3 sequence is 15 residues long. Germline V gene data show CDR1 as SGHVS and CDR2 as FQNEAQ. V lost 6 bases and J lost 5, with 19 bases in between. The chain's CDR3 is CASSAWDTWGETQYF. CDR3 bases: TGTGCCAGCAGTGCCTGGGACACCTGGGGGGAGACCCAGTACTTC.

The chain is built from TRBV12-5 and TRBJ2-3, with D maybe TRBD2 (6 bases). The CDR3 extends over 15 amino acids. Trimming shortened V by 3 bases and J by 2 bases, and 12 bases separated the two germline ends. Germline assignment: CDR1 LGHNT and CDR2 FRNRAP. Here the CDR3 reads CASGFLAIHTDTQYF. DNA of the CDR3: TGTGCTAGTGGTTTTCTAGCGATTCACACAGATACGCAGTATTTT.

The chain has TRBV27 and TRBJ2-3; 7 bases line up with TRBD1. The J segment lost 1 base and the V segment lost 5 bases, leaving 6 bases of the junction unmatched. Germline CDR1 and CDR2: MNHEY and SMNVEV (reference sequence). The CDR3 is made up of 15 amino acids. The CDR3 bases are TGTGCCAGCAGTGTTCAGGGGGAAGGCACAGATACGCAGTATTTT. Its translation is CASSVQGEGTDTQYF.

The DNA of the CDR3 is TGTGCCAGCAGGGCGGGGCTCGAGGGCAAAAACATTCAGTACTTC. Translated: CASRAGLEGKNIQYF. This rearrangement joins TRBV2 to TRBJ2-4, with TRBD2 as a possible D gene (6 bases). The CDR3 totals 15 residues. Trimming took off 6 bases at V and 3 bases at J, with 15 bases between the two ends. CDR1 is SNHLY, CDR2 FYNNEI, per germline.

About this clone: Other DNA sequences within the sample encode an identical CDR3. The CDR3 region is CASSDGNQPQHF. The CDR3 DNA is TGCGCCAGCAGTGATGGCAATCAGCCCCAGCATTTT. V and J are TRBV10-2 and TRBJ1-5; no firm D call. V was pared by 3 bases and J by 2 bases, with 2 bases between. Germline assignment: CDR1 WSHSY and CDR2 SAAADI. The CDR3 spans 12 residues.